This T cell receptor beta chain was sequenced during a study of CD8+ T cells in alopecia areata (dated by TCRdb to about 2018). Study-wide context: The treated patients took part in an open-label pilot trial in which moderate-to-severe alopecia areata was treated with oral tofacitinib at 5 to 10 mg twice daily. TCRbeta CDR3 regions were amplified by immunoSEQ multiplex PCR using 35 Vbeta forward and 13 Jbeta reverse primers. Tofacitinib-treated patients had biopsies at baseline and at 4 and 24 weeks of treatment, with a later scalp biopsy in several patients. Scalp clonality was compared across normal scalp (n=4), patchy alopecia areata scalp (n=8), and alopecia totalis/universalis scalp (n=8). RNA was extracted with the PAXgene miRNA kit for fixed scalp, the miRNeasy kit for PBMCs, and the RNeasy kit for mouse skin. The study used high-throughput TCRbeta sequencing to examine T cell clonal expansion in alopecia areata, in both the C3H/HeJ mouse model and human patients. Patients received tofacitinib for 6 to 18 months and were then followed off drug for 6 months to check for delayed response and recurrence. Human TCRbeta sequencing covered scalp tissue and sorted CD4+ and CD8+ peripheral blood T cells from patchy and totalis/universalis alopecia areata patients and healthy controls.

Receptors were amplified or captured by the immunoSEQ multiplex PCR assay. To provide template for TCR sequencing, every sample had RNA extracted and reverse transcribed into cDNA. SuperScript III was used for first-strand cDNA synthesis, primed with a 2:1 mix of oligo-dT and random hexamers. A synthetic immune receptor repertoire was used to assess amplification bias, and residual bias was removed computationally. From the authors' description of their analysis: Raw reads were preprocessed to remove errors, and CDR3 was defined according to IMGT conventions as the region from the conserved cysteine to phenylalanine. Clonality was computed by normalizing Shannon entropy by log2 of the number of productive unique TCRs and subtracting the result from 1. CD4 or CD8 identity of scalp clones was inferred by cross-referencing scalp TCRbeta sequences with sorted blood CD4 and CD8 repertoires. TCRdb re-hosts the immuneACCESS table, in-frame sequences only. Its copies lack some clones; in the studies checked, an unresolved V gene accounts for under half of them, and the cause for the rest is not known. V and J calls and clone size are copied from that table; D and trimming were computed from the DNA. This sample has over 10,000 clones in its table, and over 60% of those were observed once. The ten most abundant clones make up just over 14% of the sample.

Paper-wide results and their limitations: Compared with normal scalp, lesional scalp, particularly in alopecia totalis/universalis, had higher clonality and more expanded CD8+ clones, which suggests antigenic drive. Resident alphabeta T cells in normal human skin are also sequenced, complicating scalp TCR repertoire analysis, unlike mouse skin dominated by gammadelta T cells. TCR sequences shared between patients were less clear than in mice, possibly partly because of HLA diversity in the patient population.

From alopecia areata patients, peripheral blood was collected along with lesional scalp punch biopsies. Scalp biopsies from humans were placed right away in PAXgene tissue containers for fixation. The junction shows trimming of 4 bases on V and 5 bases on J, plus 14 bases between the germline ends. Per the germline V gene, SNHLY is the CDR1 and FYNNEI is the CDR2. The cysteine opens and the phenylalanine closes a CDR3 of 14 amino acids. Only the CDR3 region is kept as DNA, spanning 42 bases read in frame from base 1. About this clone itself: There is no known antigen for this receptor. Base-call qualities are not available, and no considerably larger clone is one nucleotide away.

The receptor chain draws on TRBV2 and TRBJ1-1; the D gene is unclear. This TCR was sampled from a human donor with alopecia areata. Material: skin. Here the CDR3 is given as CASSAGRFETEAFF. The nucleotides are TGTGCCAGCAGTGCCGGACGGTTTGAAACTGAAGCTTTCTTT.